The 27 T cell receptor beta chains presented below share a single source sample, sequenced in a study of T cells expressing NK-cell markers. Reanalyzing the 5' RACE reads, TCRdb keeps one entry per CDR3 protein, without DNA. The ten most abundant clones cover about 10% of a sample with 400,000 or so distinct CDR3 sequences. Sequences were obtained from blood T cells: a sorted CD56 or NKG2C T cell subset, CD4+ or CD8+ T cells, or bulk PBMC T cells (not recorded which). These receptors came from a woman aged 50 to 60 in good health.

The chain joins TRBV10-2 to TRBJ1-1. Germline V gives CDR1 WSHSY, CDR2 SAAADI. The CDR3 has 15 residues. The CDR3 sequence is CASSELIQTDTEAFF.

The V and J genes are TRBV15 and TRBJ2-3; TCRdb's assignment of TRBD2 cannot be checked, as there is no DNA. The CDR3 covers 14 residues. The V gene's germline CDR1 is LNHNV and CDR2 YYDKDF (reference sequence). The CDR3 spells CATVGGTSTDTQYF.

The V gene is TRBV21-1, the J gene TRBJ1-5. TRBV21-1 is a recognized pseudogene. The CDR3 consists of 15 residues. Here the CDR3 reads CASSKAEWSNQPQHF.

The CDR3 here is CASSDSKLAGSGELFF. The chain is built from TRBV6-4 and TRBJ2-2; with no DNA, the TCRdb D assignment of TRBD2 cannot be verified. This CDR3 comprises 16 residues. Germline V CDR1 and CDR2: MRHNA, SNTAGT.

The rearrangement links TRBV10-3 to TRBJ1-4. The CDR3 runs 14 residues. Germline V gene lookup returns CDR1 ENHRY and CDR2 SYGVKD. CDR3 amino acids: CAIRAGQPNEKLFF.

The V and J genes are TRBV12-3 or TRBV12-4 and TRBJ2-2; TCRdb lists TRBD1, though no DNA is available to test this call. The CDR3 totals 13 residues. The CDR3 sequence is CASTPYGTGELFF.

The chain employs TRBV5-5 and TRBJ1-1; TCRdb's D call, TRBD1, is unchecked because there is no DNA. CDR1 SGHKS and CDR2 YYEKEE come from the germline V gene (reference sequence). The CDR3 is made up of 14 amino acids. The CDR3: CASIGAPGSGEAFF.

The rearrangement joins TRBV5-6 to TRBJ2-7. Germline CDR1 is SGHDT and CDR2 is YYEEEE. This CDR3 has 13 residues. This CDR3 is CASSQQLSYEQYF.

The rearrangement uses TRBV18 and TRBJ2-1; the TRBD1 assignment by TCRdb is unverifiable without DNA. Germline V gene sequence: CDR1 KGHSH, CDR2 LQKENI. The CDR3 consists of 17 residues. CDR3: CASSPSTGLSSYNEQFF.

CDR3 sequence reads: CASRPTQGLRNEQFF. The V and J genes are TRBV5-1 and TRBJ2-1; TCRdb names TRBD1, which stays unverified in the absence of DNA. The length of the CDR3 is 15 residues. CDR1 SGHRS and CDR2 YFSETQ come from the germline V gene. Full variable domain (missing parts from reference TRBV5-1 and TRBJ2-1): KAGVTQTPRYLIKTRGQQVTLSCSPISGHRSVSWYQQTPGQGLQFLFEYFSETQRNKGNFPGRFSGRQFSNSRSEMNVSTLELGDSALYLCASRPTQGLRNEQFFGPGTRLTVL.

The genes are TRBV7-9 and TRBJ2-7; the D gene TCRdb calls, TRBD2, cannot be checked with no DNA. CDR1 and CDR2 from the germline V gene are SEHNR and FQNEAQ (reference sequence). The CDR3 spans 16 residues. The chain's CDR3 is CASSLGGTLLSYEQYF. Supplemented by reference TRBV7-9 and TRBJ2-7, the full variable domain reads DTGVSQNPRHKITKRGQNVTFRCDPISEHNRLYWYRQTLGQGPEFLTYFQNEAQLEKSRLLSDRFSAERPKGSFSTLEIQRTEQGDSAMYLCASSLGGTLLSYEQYFGPGTRLTVT.

The CDR3 spells CASSIRTGRVGKGAYEQYF. This chain connects TRBV7-9 to TRBJ2-7; no DNA is available, so the TRBD1 call from TCRdb remains unchecked. The CDR3 runs 19 residues. The germline gives CDR1 SEHNR, CDR2 FQNEAQ (reference sequence).

V usage is TRBV5-1 and J usage is TRBJ1-1; TCRdb names TRBD1, which stays unverified in the absence of DNA. Looked up from germline, CDR1 is SGHRS and CDR2 is YFSETQ. This CDR3 has 18 residues. The CDR3 here is CASSLVGGQGTLGTEAFF.

The chain links TRBV6-1 to TRBJ2-2. The CDR3 length is 12 residues. CDR1 MNHNS and CDR2 SASEGT come from the germline V gene. CDR3 region: CASLDGTGELFF.

The chain links TRBV4-1 to TRBJ2-1; TCRdb names TRBD2, which stays unverified in the absence of DNA. The CDR3 totals 16 residues. The V gene's germline CDR1 is MGHRA and CDR2 YSYEKL. This CDR3 is CASSQGIAGGYNEQFF.

The chain carries TRBV12-3 or TRBV12-4 and TRBJ2-2. The CDR3 runs 15 residues. CDR3 loop: CASSQPTRNTGELFF.

This chain uses TRBV12-3 or TRBV12-4 with TRBJ2-1; TCRdb selects TRBD1, and the lack of DNA leaves this call unchecked. This CDR3 has 14 amino acids. This chain's CDR3 is CASSIPPKSNEQFF.

The CDR3 reads CASSYSGLDNEQFF. V gene TRBV6-6 combines with J gene TRBJ2-1; the TCRdb call, TRBD2, lacks DNA for checking. Germline loops: CDR1 MNHNY, CDR2 SVGAGI (reference sequence). This CDR3 is 14 amino acids long.

The chain uses TRBV12-3 or TRBV12-4 and TRBJ2-2. The CDR3 loop spans 14 amino acids. The CDR3 here is CASSFSATTGELFF.

The gene calls are TRBV7-8 and TRBJ1-1; TCRdb designates TRBD1, a call that cannot be tested without DNA. From germline, CDR1 is SGHVS and CDR2 FQNEAQ. The CDR3 covers 18 residues. CDR3 loop: CASSLSRLGTGAGTEAFF.

V usage is TRBV14 and J usage is TRBJ2-1. The CDR3 covers 15 residues. CDR1 is SGHDN, CDR2 FVKESK, per germline. CDR3 protein: CASSPGVFVYNEQFF.

The chain joins TRBV6-5 to TRBJ1-1; as DNA is missing, the TRBD1 call by TCRdb cannot be tested. Germline V lookup: CDR1 MNHEY, CDR2 SVGAGI. The CDR3 extends over 14 amino acids. CDR3 in amino acids: CASSTGSVTTEAFF.

This sequence joins TRBV20-1 and TRBJ2-3; TCRdb outputs TRBD1, but without DNA this stays unchecked. The CDR3 extends over 16 amino acids. In germline, CDR1 is DFQATT, CDR2 SNEGSKA (reference sequence). CDR3 sequence: CSARRDSTSSTDTQYF.

V gene TRBV27 combines with J gene TRBJ1-2. CDR3 length: 15 amino acids. CDR1 MNHEY and CDR2 SMNVEV come from the germline V gene (reference sequence). The CDR3 region is CASSLSHRSDYGYTF.

The gene calls are TRBV5-5 and TRBJ1-1; without DNA, the TCRdb call of TRBD1 cannot be checked. The germline CDR1 and CDR2 sequences are SGHKS and YYEKEE (reference sequence). The CDR3 has 15 residues. The CDR3 reads CASSFVQGAGTEAFF.

The V call is TRBV7-9, the J call TRBJ1-1; TCRdb reports TRBD1, a call that lacks DNA to check it against. The CDR3 totals 15 residues. Looked up from germline, CDR1 is SEHNR and CDR2 is FQNEAQ (reference sequence). CDR3 loop: CASSLGAPGGTEAFF.

The chain joins TRBV5-6 to TRBJ2-1. The CDR3 runs to 14 residues. Germline CDR1 SGHDT, CDR2 YYEEEE. The CDR3 here is CASSRTLTHNEQFF. The variable domain in full, with the rest retrieved from reference TRBV5-6 and TRBJ2-1, is DAGVTQSPTHLIKTRGQQVTLRCSPKSGHDTVSWYQQALGQGPQFIFQYYEEEERQRGNFPDRFSGHQFPNYSSELNVNALLLGDSALYLCASSRTLTHNEQFFGPGTRLTVL.